This T cell receptor (beta chain) appears in the sequencing data of a study of T cell repertoires in cytomegalovirus infection. A single record per CDR3 protein comes from TCRdb applying MiXCR to the reads. The sample holds some 350,000 distinct CDR3 sequences, about a sixth seen once. This clonotype was recorded only once. One end of the junction is discordant with germline, which a read error may explain. Germline assignment: CDR1 SGDLS and CDR2 YYNGEE. The CDR3 contains 13 residues. The material sequenced was PBMCs. The V and J genes are TRBV9 and TRBJ1-1; D ambiguous. The TCR sequence derives from a human donor in good health (CMV status not recorded). Some clones in this sample may be carry-over from other donors' samples. CDR3 bases: TGTGCCAGAAGCAGACATGCCAACACTCAAGCTTTCTTT. This encodes CARSRHANTQAFF.